Shown below are 11 T cell receptor beta chains from a single sample sequenced in a study of T cell responses to AZD1222 COVID-19 vaccine. Produced via immunoSEQ multiplex PCR; TCRdb's table is partial and in-frame only. The data hold around 160,000 clones, with roughly 94% observed a single time. The starting material was peripheral blood, obtained on day 0 of AZD1222 vaccination. These receptors were obtained from an adult in good health.

Here the CDR3 DNA reads TGTGCCAGCGGACGGGACTTCTCCTACGAGCAGTACTTC. It is translated as CASGRDFSYEQYF. The genes are TRBV5-5 and TRBJ2-7; TRBD2 might be the D (6 bases). CDR3 length equals 13 residues. V shed 7 bases and J shed 0 bases, with 11 bases lying between them. CDR1 and CDR2 from the germline V gene are SGHKS and YYEKEE (reference sequence).

The V gene is TRBV27, the J gene TRBJ1-5; D remains ambiguous. Germline V lookup: CDR1 MNHEY, CDR2 SMNVEV (reference sequence). Trimming removed 5 bases from V and 8 bases from J, with 13 bases in between. The CDR3 runs 13 residues. As DNA, the CDR3 is TGTGCCAGCAGTACCCTCATCTCGGAGCCCCAGCATTTT. Encoded protein: CASSTLISEPQHF.

This rearrangement joins TRBV3-1 (or the pseudogene TRBV3-2) to TRBJ2-6, with D possibly matching TRBD2 (5 bases). V was clipped by 2 bases and J by 0 bases, with 11 bases between them. Germline V gene data show CDR1 as LGHDT and CDR2 as YNNKEL (reference sequence). This CDR3 is built from 17 residues. The CDR3 sequence: CASSQREGLSGANVLTF. The DNA for the CDR3 is TGTGCCAGCAGCCAAAGAGAGGGCCTCTCTGGGGCCAACGTCCTGACTTTC.

V gene TRBV3-1 (or the pseudogene TRBV3-2) combines with J gene TRBJ2-1; D uncertain. CDR1 LGHDT and CDR2 YNNKEL come from the germline V gene (reference sequence). Trimming removed 6 bases from V and 15 bases from J, with 15 bases in between. The CDR3 extends over 11 amino acids. In DNA, the CDR3 is TGTGCCAGCAGTTTAGGGTTTGAGTTGTTCTTC. Its protein product is CASSLGFELFF.

The CDR3 nucleotides are TGTGCCAGCAGCGTAGAGCCCCTCGCGGGAGGGACAGATACGCAGTATTTT. It encodes CASSVEPLAGGTDTQYF. This chain connects TRBV9 to TRBJ2-3; 9 nucleotides agree with TRBD2. The CDR3 covers 17 residues. Germline lookup yields CDR1 SGDLS and CDR2 YYNGEE. V shed 0 bases, J shed 3 bases, and the junction held 8 bases outside the gene matches.

This clone has only one observation. The rearrangement links TRBV6-1 to TRBJ1-1, with D possibly being TRBD1 (5 bases). V was trimmed by 0 bases and J by 1 base, leaving 6 bases between them. The V gene's germline CDR1 is MNHNS and CDR2 SASEGT. The CDR3 is made up of 14 amino acids. DNA for the CDR3: TGTGCCAGCAGTGAAGCGGGGCGGAACACTGAAGCTTTCTTT. Translation: CASSEAGRNTEAFF.

The chain employs TRBV6-5 and TRBJ1-2, with TRBD1 matching 10 bases. The CDR3 is 13 amino acids. Germline-derived CDR1 and CDR2 are MNHEY and SVGAGI. V lost 7 bases and J lost 8; bases outside the gene matches: 7. The CDR3 nucleotides read TGTGCCAGCAATAGACAGGGGGCGGGCGGCTACACCTTC. Amino acid sequence: CASNRQGAGGYTF.

V usage is TRBV28 and J usage is TRBJ1-2; 10 positions match TRBD1. The CDR3 is 15 residues long. V trimming: 5 bases; J trimming: 8 bases; junction bases outside the gene matches: 11. The germline gives CDR1 MDHEN, CDR2 SYDVKM. Here the CDR3 DNA reads TGTGCCAGCAGTGCTCCGGGACAGGGGCATGGGGGCTACACCTTC. It yields the protein CASSAPGQGHGGYTF.

The sample holds a few counts of this clone. This chain connects TRBV19 to TRBJ1-4; TRBD1 agrees at 8 bases. The CDR3 sequence is 15 residues long. Germline CDR1 and CDR2: LNHDA and SQIVND (reference sequence). V shed 8 bases, J shed 0 bases, and the junction held 5 bases outside the gene matches. The chain's CDR3 is CASVKTGATNEKLFF. The CDR3 DNA reads TGTGCCAGTGTGAAGACAGGGGCAACTAATGAAAAACTGTTTTTT.

V and J are TRBV25-1 and TRBJ1-2; 8 bases map to TRBD1. V shed 4 bases, J shed 5 bases, and the junction held 15 bases outside the gene matches. CDR1 MGHDK and CDR2 SYGVNS come from the germline V gene. The CDR3 length is 17 residues. CDR3 coding DNA: TGTGCCAGCAGTGGTCGCAACCCGACAGGGGCTTTTTATGGCTACACCTTC. This codes for CASSGRNPTGAFYGYTF.

V gene TRBV28 combines with J gene TRBJ2-4; tentative D call: TRBD2 (5 bases). The V gene lost 3 bases and the J gene lost 9 bases, with 30 bases spanning the gap. Germline V lookup: CDR1 MDHEN, CDR2 SYDVKM. The CDR3 sequence is 19 residues long. The CDR3 coding sequence is TGTGCCAGCAGTTTTGAGCTATCCCTACAGCCCCTGACTAACTCCATTCAGTACTTC. It yields the protein CASSFELSLQPLTNSIQYF.